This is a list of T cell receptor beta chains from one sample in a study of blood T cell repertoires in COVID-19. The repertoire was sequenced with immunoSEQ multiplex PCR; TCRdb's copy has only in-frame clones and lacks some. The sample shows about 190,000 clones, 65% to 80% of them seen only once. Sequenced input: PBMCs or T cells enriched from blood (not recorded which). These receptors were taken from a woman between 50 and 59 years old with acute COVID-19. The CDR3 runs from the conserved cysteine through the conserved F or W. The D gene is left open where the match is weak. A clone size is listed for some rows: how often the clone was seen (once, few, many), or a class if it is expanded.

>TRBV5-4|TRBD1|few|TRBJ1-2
CASSPRTGLNGYTF
TGTGCCAGCAGCCCTCGGACAGGGCTCAATGGCTACACCTTC
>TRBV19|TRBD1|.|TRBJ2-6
CASSNVYRDREGVLTF
TGTGCCAGTAGCAACGTGTACCGGGACAGGGAAGGCGTCCTGACTTTC
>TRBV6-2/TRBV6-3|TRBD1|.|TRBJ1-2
CASSTGTGAGYTF
TGTGCCAGCAGTACCGGGACAGGGGCTGGCTACACCTTC
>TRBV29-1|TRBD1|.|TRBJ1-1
CSARWDRGNTEAFF
TGCAGCGCCAGATGGGACAGGGGGAATACTGAAGCTTTCTTT
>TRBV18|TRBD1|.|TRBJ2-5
CASSTGQGETQYF
TGTGCCAGCTCGACGGGACAGGGGGAGACCCAGTACTTC
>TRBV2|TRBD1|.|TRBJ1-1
CASSLTRQGQTEAFF
TGTGCCAGCAGTCTTACTCGACAGGGCCAAACTGAAGCTTTCTTT
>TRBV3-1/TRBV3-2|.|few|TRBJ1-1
CAVRTATEAFF
TGTGCCGTCAGGACAGCCACTGAAGCTTTCTTT
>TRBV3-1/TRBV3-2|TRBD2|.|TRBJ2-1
CASSPLAGLAGGLSYNEQFF
TGTGCCAGCAGCCCCCTCGCGGGACTAGCGGGGGGGCTCTCCTACAATGAGCAGTTCTTC
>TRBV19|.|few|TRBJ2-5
CASSSGVLSGSETQYF
TGTGCCAGTAGTAGCGGGGTTCTCTCCGGGAGCGAGACCCAGTACTTC
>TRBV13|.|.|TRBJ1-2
CASSLGEGSPAYTF
TGTGCCAGCAGCTTAGGGGAGGGGTCCCCGGCCTACACCTTC
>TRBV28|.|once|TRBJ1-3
CASSLGAAALLAGNTIYF
TGTGCCAGCAGTTTAGGCGCGGCAGCCCTGCTTGCTGGAAACACCATATATTTT
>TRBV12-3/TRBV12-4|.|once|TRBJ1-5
CASSFSGSQPQHF
TGTGCCAGCAGTTTCTCTGGGAGTCAGCCCCAGCATTTT
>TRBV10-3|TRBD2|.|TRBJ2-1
CAISEGTSGVNEQFF
TGTGCCATCAGTGAGGGGACTAGCGGGGTCAATGAGCAGTTCTTC
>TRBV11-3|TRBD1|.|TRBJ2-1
CASSLSRGTDNEQFF
TGTGCCAGCAGCCTCTCCAGGGGGACCGACAATGAGCAGTTCTTC
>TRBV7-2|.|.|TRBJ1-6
CASSPSRSSPLHF
TGTGCCAGCAGCCCGAGTCGGAGTTCACCCCTCCACTTT
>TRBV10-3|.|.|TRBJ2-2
CAISESLAGMDGNTGELFF
TGTGCCATCAGTGAGTCCTTGGCGGGGATGGACGGGAACACCGGGGAGCTGTTTTTT
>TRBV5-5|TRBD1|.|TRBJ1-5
CASSSGTGAGQPQHF
TGTGCCAGCAGCTCGGGGACAGGGGCGGGACAGCCCCAGCATTTT
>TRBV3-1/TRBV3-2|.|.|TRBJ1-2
CASRGRTANYGYTF
TGTGCCAGCAGGGGGAGGACGGCTAACTATGGCTACACCTTC
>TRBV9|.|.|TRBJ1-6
CASSSGAPSGNSPLHF
TGTGCCAGCAGCTCAGGGGCGCCCTCCGGAAATTCACCCCTCCACTTT
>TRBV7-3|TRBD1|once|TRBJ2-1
CASSPSRDRVGHEQFF
TGTGCCAGCAGCCCCTCCCGGGACAGGGTTGGGCATGAGCAGTTCTTC
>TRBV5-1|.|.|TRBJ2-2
CASIEGLYTGELFF
TGCGCCAGCATCGAGGGCTTGTACACCGGGGAGCTGTTTTTT
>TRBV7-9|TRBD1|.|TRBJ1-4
CASSSNRGQGGEKLFF
TGTGCCAGCAGCTCCAATAGGGGACAGGGAGGTGAAAAACTGTTTTTT
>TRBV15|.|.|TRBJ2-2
CATSRPGTRNTGELFF
TGTGCCACCAGCAGACCCGGGACACGTAACACCGGGGAGCTGTTTTTT
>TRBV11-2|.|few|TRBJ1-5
CASSSGRDPSNQPQHF
TGTGCCAGCAGCTCGGGCCGGGATCCCAGCAATCAGCCCCAGCATTTT
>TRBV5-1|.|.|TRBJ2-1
CASSLQGDINEQFF
TGCGCCAGCAGCTTACAAGGGGACATCAATGAGCAGTTCTTC
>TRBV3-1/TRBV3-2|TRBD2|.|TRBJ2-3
CASSHLPLGGGSTDTQYF
TGTGCCAGCAGCCACCTCCCCCTGGGGGGGGGAAGCACAGATACGCAGTATTTT
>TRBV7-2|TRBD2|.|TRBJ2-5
CASSRGGQETQYF
TGTGCCAGCAGCCGGGGGGGCCAAGAGACCCAGTACTTC
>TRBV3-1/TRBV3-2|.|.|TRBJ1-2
CASSRGTVTLPYGYTF
TGTGCCAGCAGCCGAGGGACTGTGACCCTCCCCTATGGCTACACCTTC
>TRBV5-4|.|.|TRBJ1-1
CASSWTAMNTEAFF
TGTGCCAGCAGCTGGACAGCCATGAACACTGAAGCTTTCTTT
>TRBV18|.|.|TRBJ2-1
CASSPPGNRASEQFF
TGTGCCAGCTCACCCCCAGGCAACAGGGCGAGCGAGCAGTTCTTC
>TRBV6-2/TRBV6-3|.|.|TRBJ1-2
CASSSLGGGYTF
TGTGCCAGCAGTTCTTTAGGGGGTGGCTACACCTTC
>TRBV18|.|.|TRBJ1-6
CASSPLYGTKDGSPLHF
TGTGCCAGCTCACCACTTTACGGGACTAAGGATGGTTCACCCCTCCACTTT